Sequencing of this T cell receptor beta chain was carried out in a study of a mutant IDH1 vaccine in newly diagnosed glioma. About the study: Most had both radiotherapy and temozolomide beforehand; others had only one.

Generated by immunoSEQ multiplex PCR, the TCRdb table keeps only in-frame clones and is missing some. The profile shows some 57,000 clones, 84% of them singletons. CDR3 length: 16 amino acids. The trim removed 4 bases at V and 1 base at J, leaving 5 bases unmatched. Germline CDR1 and CDR2: LNHDA and SQIVND (reference sequence). Worth noting for this clone: Its cognate antigen is unknown.

Time point reported: week 35, safety follow-up. In the vaccine, a single dose held 300 ug of the mutant IDH1 20-mer peptide, along with topical imiquimod. In weeks 1, 3, 5, 7, 11, 15, 19 and 23, patients were immunized, eight times in all. This chain joins TRBV19 and TRBJ2-3, with 10 bases fitting TRBD2. The specimen comprised PBMCs, sampled from a glioma patient whose treatment included an IDH1 peptide vaccine. This sequence was found in a woman younger than 35 with glioma. This CDR3 is CASSTPLAGGTDTQYF. DNA for the CDR3: TGTGCCAGTAGTACGCCCCTAGCGGGGGGCACAGATACGCAGTATTTT. Complete variable domain (other parts from reference TRBV19 and TRBJ2-3): DGGITQSPKYLFRKEGQNVTLSCEQNLNHDAMYWYRQDPGQGLRLIYYSQIVNDFQKGDIAEGYSVSREKKESFPLTVTSAQKNPTAFYLCASSTPLAGGTDTQYFGPGTRLTVL.